This T cell receptor beta chain was obtained from a study of breast tumors, draining lymph nodes, adjacent tissues. TCRdb re-called the multiplex PCR reads through MiXCR, storing one row per CDR3 protein. The repertoire holds approximately 130,000 distinct CDR3 sequences, with approximately 20% as singletons. Germline CDR1 MDHEN, CDR2 SYDVKM. Trimming took 6 bases from V and 6 from J; bases not matched to a gene: 15. The CDR3 is made up of 16 amino acids. Overall study results and limits: Compared with lymph nodes, tumors were less diverse; compared with nontumor tissue, more. Findings are consistent with lymph node origin and intratumoral expansion of most tumor T cells.

This clonotype was recorded a few times. Antigen unknown. Samples came from axillary lymph nodes draining the breast cancer. The TCR comes from a female donor with breast cancer. Some clones in this sample may be carry-over from other donors' samples. The genes are TRBV28 and TRBJ2-3; 7 positions agree with TRBD2. Sequencing used axillary lymph node tissue. In nucleotides, the CDR3 is TGTGCCAGCAGACGGTCTAGCGGACGGGGGGATGATACGCAGTATTTT. It is translated as CASRRSSGRGDDTQYF.